Sequencing of this T cell receptor beta chain was carried out in a study of blood T cell repertoires in COVID-19. Study details: PBMCs, B-cell-depleted T cells, or T cells were the source of the cDNA or gDNA that made up the material.

Libraries were prepared by immunoSEQ multiplex PCR; TCRdb keeps only in-frame clonotypes and omits some of them. The sample consists of under 500,000 clones, 80% to 90% of them appearing once. The sample taken for sequencing was peripheral blood. The clonotype originates from a woman younger than 45 with acute or convalescent COVID-19.

The CDR3 region is CASSPNLAGGWYNEQFF. The CDR3 coding sequence is TGTGCCAGCAGTCCAAATCTAGCGGGGGGTTGGTACAATGAGCAGTTCTTC. This chain uses TRBV6-2 or TRBV6-3 with TRBJ2-1; 11 bases agree with TRBD2. Germline V CDR1 and CDR2: MNHEY, SVGEGT. V was pared by 5 bases and J by 4 bases, with 10 bases of the junction left unmatched. This CDR3 is 17 amino acids long.